This T cell receptor beta chain was captured in a study of T cells in localized non-small cell lung cancer. This table comes from immunoSEQ multiplex PCR, and its TCRdb copy is limited to in-frame clones, with some not included. Counted here are approximately 80,000 clones, over 75% occurring once; the ten biggest clones make up 8.5% to 10%. The CDR3 extends over 18 amino acids. The ends lost 6 bases at V and 2 bases at J; junction bases unmatched: 17. Germline assignment: CDR1 MNHEY and CDR2 SMNVEV (reference sequence). Study-level points and caveats: Uninvolved adjacent lung showed peak T cell clonality, exceeding tumor.

To note about this clone: Antigen: not known.

This sequence was found in a female donor older than 55 with stage I lung adenocarcinoma. The chain couples TRBV27 to TRBJ2-3, with TRBD2 matching over 7 bases. The sequenced sample was peripheral blood, obtained before any cancer treatment. The CDR3: CASSRALTSARSTDTQYF. The CDR3 DNA reads TGTGCCAGCAGCCGTGCCCTAACTAGCGCACGTTCCACAGATACGCAGTATTTT.